The 18 T cell receptor beta chains below come from one sample, sequenced in a study of lymphopenia after photon versus proton radiotherapy. Repertoires were generated with immunoSEQ multiplex PCR, while TCRdb's copy carries only in-frame clones and drops some. This table has 65,000 to 85,000 clones, 85% to 95% appearing once. Sequencing used peripheral blood, obtained from a patient treated with photon-based radiotherapy. Source of these receptors: a woman in her 40s with cholangiocarcinoma.

This clone appeared a single time. The genes are TRBV6-6 and TRBJ2-7; 8 bases line up with TRBD2. Trimming cost V 2 bases and J 0 bases; bases outside gene matches: 3. CDR3 length: 15 residues. The germline gives CDR1 MNHNY, CDR2 SVGAGI (reference sequence). DNA for the CDR3: TGTGCCAGCAGTTACCTTAGCGGGGACTCCTACGAGCAGTACTTC. It translates to CASSYLSGDSYEQYF.

The chain joins TRBV30 to TRBJ1-3, with TRBD1 identical over 7 bases. The germline CDR1 and CDR2 sequences are GTSNPN and SVGIG (reference sequence). The CDR3 sequence is 15 residues long. The V segment lost 4 bases and the J segment 1 base; nucleotides outside the gene matches: 7. CDR3 sequence: CAWTGGGRSGNTIYF. As DNA, the CDR3 is TGTGCCTGGACAGGGGGGGGAAGATCTGGAAACACCATATATTTT.

This rearrangement joins TRBV6-1 to TRBJ2-3; 10 bases match TRBD1. After removal of 3 bases from V and 4 bases from J, the junction contained 4 bases not matched to a gene. The germline gives CDR1 MNHNS, CDR2 SASEGT. CDR3 length equals 15 residues. In DNA, the CDR3 is TGTGCCAGCAGTGATCGGACAGGGGGGGCAGATACGCAGTATTTT. This codes for CASSDRTGGADTQYF.

The rearrangement uses TRBV11-1 and TRBJ2-7; D is ambiguous. The germline V and J ends were trimmed by 4 bases and 3 bases, with 10 bases remaining between them. This CDR3 contains 13 residues. Germline V gives CDR1 SGHAT, CDR2 FQDESV (reference sequence). The CDR3 spells CASSYRTVYEQYF. The CDR3 DNA reads TGTGCCAGCAGCTACCGGACGGTCTACGAGCAGTACTTC.

The rearrangement uses TRBV11-2 and TRBJ2-7, with D perhaps given as TRBD1 or TRBD2 (7 bases each). The CDR3 has 14 residues. CDR1 and CDR2 (germline): SGHAT, FQNNGV. Trimming shortened V by 3 bases and J by 3 bases, and 12 bases separated the two germline ends. The CDR3: CASSLGRGGYEQYF. The CDR3 bases are TGTGCCAGCAGCTTGGGCAGGGGGGGCTACGAGCAGTACTTC.

This chain uses TRBV7-9 with TRBJ2-3, with 7 bases lining up with TRBD1. V was pared by 5 bases and J by 2 bases, with 4 bases of the junction left unmatched. Germline V gene sequence: CDR1 SEHNR, CDR2 FQNEAQ (reference sequence). The CDR3 runs 14 residues. Here the CDR3 reads CASSGGQYTDTQYF. The CDR3 DNA reads TGTGCCAGCAGCGGGGGACAGTACACAGATACGCAGTATTTT.

The V gene is TRBV10-3, the J gene TRBJ1-6, with TRBD1 identical over 8 bases. Germline CDR1 ENHRY, CDR2 SYGVKD. The CDR3 sequence is 16 residues long. V shed 4 bases and J 4 bases; nucleotides not matched to a gene: 6. The CDR3 loop reads CAISAGGTGYNSPLHF. The CDR3 DNA reads as TGTGCCATCAGTGCAGGCGGGACAGGTTATAATTCACCCCTCCACTTT.

The rearrangement joins TRBV27 to TRBJ2-7, with TRBD1 as a possible D gene (5 bases). This CDR3 is built from 16 residues. V was cut by 4 bases and J by 4 bases, with 20 bases left in between. The germline V gene has CDR1 MNHEY and CDR2 SMNVEV (reference sequence). The CDR3 DNA is TGTGCCAGCAGTTCAAGTAGGGCAGGGTTTTATTACGAGCAGTACTTC. This gives the protein CASSSSRAGFYYEQYF.

V and J are TRBV29-1 and TRBJ2-5, with unresolved D. The CDR3 runs 13 residues. The ends were cut back, 3 bases at V and 3 bases at J, with 11 bases in the middle. Germline CDR1 SQVTM, CDR2 ANQGSEA. The CDR3 sequence is CSVEVMVKETQYF. In nucleotides, the CDR3 is TGCAGCGTTGAGGTTATGGTGAAAGAGACCCAGTACTTC.

This sequence joins TRBV7-9 and TRBJ1-5, with 10 bases matching TRBD1. Germline assignment: CDR1 SEHNR and CDR2 FQNEAQ (reference sequence). The CDR3 is 17 amino acids. The junction had 5 bases not matched to a gene; V was cut back by 0 bases and J by 3 bases. CDR3 bases: TGTGCCAGCAGCTTAGCTGGGACAGGGGCGACCAATCAGCCCCAGCATTTT. Translated: CASSLAGTGATNQPQHF.

The chain links TRBV18 to TRBJ2-7; weak D call: TRBD1 (6 bases). Trimming pared 10 bases from V and 6 bases from J, leaving 28 bases between. Germline V CDR1 and CDR2: KGHSH, LQKENI. The CDR3 loop spans 16 amino acids. CDR3 coding DNA: TGTGCCAACCTCCGCCCAGAGACAGGCCATCTCTCCGAGCAGTACTTC. Its translation: CANLRPETGHLSEQYF.

A single count supports this clone. This sequence joins TRBV29-1 and TRBJ2-3, with 7 bases fitting TRBD1. CDR3 length: 13 amino acids. Germline CDR1 and CDR2: SQVTM and ANQGSEA. Losses at the gene ends were 5 bases for V and 0 bases for J; bases not matched to a gene: 2. CDR3 nucleotide sequence: TGCAGCGTTATGGGACAGAGCACAGATACGCAGTATTTT. Translation gives CSVMGQSTDTQYF.

The chain combines TRBV28 with TRBJ1-2, with 7 bases identical to TRBD1. V shed 7 bases, J shed 4 bases, and the junction held 3 bases outside the gene matches. The germline CDR1 and CDR2 sequences are MDHEN and SYDVKM. This CDR3 has 12 amino acids. CDR3 loop: CASKQGSYGYTF. The CDR3 DNA is TGTGCCAGCAAACAGGGGAGCTATGGCTACACCTTC.

CDR3 region: CASSIGTGAKNIQYF. The DNA for the CDR3 is TGTGCCAGCAGTATTGGGACAGGGGCCAAAAACATTCAGTACTTC. The V call is TRBV27, the J call TRBJ2-4; 9 nucleotides match TRBD1. The CDR3 covers 15 residues. V shed 5 bases, J shed 1 base, and the junction held 3 bases outside the gene matches. Germline values: CDR1 MNHEY, CDR2 SMNVEV (reference sequence).

The chain has TRBV29-1 and TRBJ2-1, with TRBD2 as a possible D gene (5 bases). This CDR3 has 12 amino acids. The V gene's germline CDR1 is SQVTM and CDR2 ANQGSEA. Trimming took 1 base from V and 8 from J, leaving 9 bases between them. In nucleotides, the CDR3 is TGCAGCGTTGAAGGGAGGCAGGATGAGCAGTTCTTC. It specifies CSVEGRQDEQFF.

The CDR3 nucleotides read TGTGCCAGCAGGACCACAGGGACTGGAAACACCATATATTTT. Protein: CASRTTGTGNTIYF. The chain joins TRBV2 to TRBJ1-3, with D possibly matching TRBD1 (6 bases). V shed 6 bases and J shed 2 bases, with 11 bases lying between them. The germline gives CDR1 SNHLY, CDR2 FYNNEI. This CDR3 comprises 14 residues.

The chain couples TRBV9 to TRBJ2-3, with 10 nucleotides matching TRBD2. The V gene end was trimmed by 4 bases and the J gene end by 5 bases; junction bases not matched to a gene: 7. CDR3 length: 15 residues. Germline V lookup: CDR1 SGDLS, CDR2 YYNGEE. The CDR3 loop is CASSRGTSAGDTQYF. As DNA, the CDR3 is TGTGCCAGCAGCCGTGGGACTAGCGCTGGAGATACGCAGTATTTT.

The CDR3 protein is CASSQVADPYNEQFF. In DNA, the CDR3 is TGTGCCAGCAGCCAAGTGGCGGACCCCTACAATGAGCAGTTCTTC. The V gene is TRBV7-2, the J gene TRBJ2-1; D ambiguous. The V end was cut by 5 bases, the J end by 2 bases, with 13 bases between. Germline V gives CDR1 SGHTA, CDR2 FQGNSA. This CDR3 has 15 amino acids.